The subject of this entry is one T cell receptor (beta chain). Its antigen is unknown. The CDR3 loop spans 12 amino acids. The germline CDR1 and CDR2 sequences are SNHLY and FYNNEI. The libraries of TRB cDNA were prepared using 5' RACE with UMI labels. No DNA is given; TCRdb re-called the 5' RACE reads and lists each CDR3 protein once. The sample yields over 100,000 distinct CDR3 sequences, of which the top ten take up 0.41%. These data originate in a study of CXCR3-negative and CXCR3-positive naive CD8 T cells. Study-level results: The study found comparably high diversity in both naive subsets and much lower diversity in memory CD8+ cells. Hydrophobicity of TRB CDR3s was greater in CXCR3-positive naive cells than in CXCR3-negative naive cells. Naive CXCR3-positive and CXCR3-negative cells shared TRBV-TRBJ usage; memory cells diverged.

The source of this sequence is a human donor in good health. Some clones in this sample may be carry-over from other donors' samples. The chain carries TRBV2 and TRBJ2-4. The sample consisted of naive CXCR3+ CD8+ T cells from blood. Specified subset: CD45RO-CCR7+CD27+CD95- naive CD8+ T cells expressing CXCR3 (TNR3+). The CDR3 loop is CASSEGRGIQYF.